These 12 T cell receptor beta chains were all obtained from the same sample, sequenced in a study of identifying expanded T cells in peripheral blood. The protocol was immunoSEQ multiplex PCR, while the TCRdb copy is restricted to in-frame clones and leaves out a portion. The repertoire holds 100,000 or so clones, around nine tenths seen once, with less than 7% in the top ten. Sequencing was performed on blood. These receptors were taken from a person aged 18 to 70 in good health.

This rearrangement joins TRBV19 to TRBJ1-1; 11 nucleotides agree with TRBD1. The CDR3 spans 16 residues. V was clipped by 4 bases and J by 10 bases; unmatched bases: 14. Looked up from germline, CDR1 is LNHDA and CDR2 is SQIVND (reference sequence). The CDR3 coding sequence is TGTGCCAGTAGTAGCGGACTGGACAGGGGGCCGGGGGGAGCTTTCTTT. Encoded protein: CASSSGLDRGPGGAFF.

The chain is built from TRBV6-5 and TRBJ2-7; no reliable D call. The V gene's germline CDR1 is MNHEY and CDR2 SVGAGI. The CDR3 spans 14 residues. The V gene lost 4 bases and the J gene lost 13 bases, with 23 bases spanning the gap. The CDR3, as DNA: TGTGCCAGCAGTTCGAGTCAGAGATCGGCTTCGAATTACTTC. Its translation: CASSSSQRSASNYF.

The chain couples TRBV25-1 to TRBJ2-3; weak D call: TRBD2 (6 bases). The CDR3 totals 15 residues. V was cut by 6 bases and J by 6 bases, with 19 bases left in between. Germline CDR1 is MGHDK and CDR2 is SYGVNS. The CDR3 loop reads CASSDWDSKGDTQYF. Written as DNA, the CDR3 is TGTGCCAGCAGCGATTGGGACTCCAAAGGGGATACGCAGTATTTT.

The genes are TRBV6-1 and TRBJ2-3, with 12 bases lining up with TRBD2. J lost 3 bases, V lost 4 bases, and 2 bases had no gene match. Germline CDR1 reads MNHNS; CDR2 reads SASEGT. There are 15 residues in the CDR3. The CDR3 DNA sequence: TGTGCCAGCAGTGCGGGGACTAGCGGGACAGATACGCAGTATTTT. This codes for CASSAGTSGTDTQYF.

The gene calls are TRBV15 and TRBJ2-1, with 8 positions matching TRBD2. The CDR3 is 17 amino acids. The trim removed 3 bases at V and 4 bases at J, leaving 11 bases unmatched. The germline V gene has CDR1 LNHNV and CDR2 YYDKDF (reference sequence). The CDR3 DNA reads as TGTGCCACCAGCAGTCCCTCGGGCGGGGGGTTATACAATGAGCAGTTCTTC. This codes for CATSSPSGGGLYNEQFF.

This chain joins TRBV7-5 and TRBJ1-2; whether TRBD1, the table's D call, matches the DNA was not checked. TRBV7-5 is marked as a pseudogene. The CDR3 covers 16 residues. In nucleotides, the CDR3 is TGTGTCAGAAGCTTAGGGGGTAGGGACAGGTGGGATGGCTACACCTTC. Its translation is CVRSLGGRDRWDGYTF.

The V call is TRBV9, the J call TRBJ1-3; D not certain. CDR1 is SGDLS and CDR2 is YYNGEE in the germline V gene. The CDR3 length is 16 residues. Trimming left V 0 bases short and J 2 bases short, with 12 bases between. CDR3 protein: CASSVEAAATGNTIYF. The CDR3 nucleotides are TGTGCCAGCAGCGTAGAAGCGGCGGCAACTGGAAACACCATATATTTT.

The CDR3 loop is CASSRHSSTKQNTEAFF. In nucleotides, the CDR3 is TGTGCCAGCAGCCGTCACTCGTCTACAAAGCAGAACACTGAAGCTTTCTTT. This chain joins TRBV4-2 and TRBJ1-1; D is undetermined. V lost 4 bases, J lost 1 base, and 19 bases lay in between. Per the germline V gene, CDR1 is LGHNA and CDR2 is YNFKEQ. The CDR3 is 17 residues long.

This chain joins TRBV7-7 and TRBJ2-3; maybe TRBD2 (5 bases). The germline V and J ends were trimmed by 1 base and 4 bases, with 9 bases remaining between them. Germline CDR1 reads SSHAT; CDR2 reads FNYEAQ (reference sequence). The CDR3 has 14 amino acids. Here the CDR3 DNA reads TGTGCCAGCAGCTTAGGCCTCGGGGCAGATACGCAGTATTTT. Translation: CASSLGLGADTQYF.

This clone is a singleton in its sample. J is TRBJ2-7 and V is TRBV19; 8 bases map to TRBD2. V shed 0 bases and J 7 bases; nucleotides not matched to a gene: 8. Germline loops: CDR1 LNHDA, CDR2 SQIVND (reference sequence). The CDR3 totals 15 residues. CDR3 loop: CASSIESGRNIEQYF. The CDR3, as DNA: TGTGCCAGTAGTATAGAGAGCGGGAGAAATATAGAGCAGTACTTC. Full variable domain (missing parts from reference TRBV19 and TRBJ2-7): DGGITQSPKYLFRKEGQNVTLSCEQNLNHDAMYWYRQDPGQGLRLIYYSQIVNDFQKGDIAEGYSVSREKKESFPLTVTSAQKNPTAFYLCASSIESGRNIEQYFGPGTRLTVT.

The chain has TRBV29-1 and TRBJ1-2; no definite D call. Germline-derived CDR1 and CDR2 are SQVTM and ANQGSEA. V gave up 2 bases and J gave up 4 bases, with 11 bases separating them. CDR3 size: 13 residues. The CDR3 is CSVETSYRYGYTF. The CDR3 bases are TGCAGCGTTGAAACCAGCTACCGCTATGGCTACACCTTC. The complete variable domain, with remaining parts taken from reference TRBV29-1 and TRBJ1-2, reads SAVISQKPSRDICQRGTSLTIQCQVDSQVTMMFWYRQQPGQSLTLIATANQGSEATYESGFVIDKFPISRPNLTFSTLTVSNMSPEDSSIYLCSVETSYRYGYTFGSGTRLTVV.

This chain uses TRBV6-1 with TRBJ2-3; no definite D call. Per the germline V gene, CDR1 is MNHNS and CDR2 is SASEGT. There are 12 residues in the CDR3. The V and J ends lost 4 bases and 2 bases respectively, with 4 bases between them. The CDR3 loop reads CASSVLTDTQYF. In nucleotides, the CDR3 is TGTGCCAGCAGTGTTCTCACAGATACGCAGTATTTT.